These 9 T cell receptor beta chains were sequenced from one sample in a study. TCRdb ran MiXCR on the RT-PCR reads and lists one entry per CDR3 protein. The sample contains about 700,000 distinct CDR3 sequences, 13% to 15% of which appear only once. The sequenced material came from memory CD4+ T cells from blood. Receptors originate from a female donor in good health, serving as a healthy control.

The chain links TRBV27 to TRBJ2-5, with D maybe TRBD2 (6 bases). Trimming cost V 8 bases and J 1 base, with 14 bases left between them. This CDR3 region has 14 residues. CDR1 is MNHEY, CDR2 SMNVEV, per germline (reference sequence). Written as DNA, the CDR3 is TGTGCCAGCGGAGGCGGGGCAGGCCAAGAGACCCAGTACTTC. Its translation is CASGGGAGQETQYF.

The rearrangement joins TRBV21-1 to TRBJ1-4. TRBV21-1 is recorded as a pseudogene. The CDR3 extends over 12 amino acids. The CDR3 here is CASSKNKEKLFF. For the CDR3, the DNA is TGTGCCAGCAGCAAAAATAAAGAAAAACTGTTTTTT.

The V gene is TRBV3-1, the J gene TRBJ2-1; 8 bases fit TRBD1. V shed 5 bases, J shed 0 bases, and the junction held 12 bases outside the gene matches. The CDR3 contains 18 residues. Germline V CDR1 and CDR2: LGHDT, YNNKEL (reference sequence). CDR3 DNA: TGTGCCAGCAGCGCGGGACAGGACTCGTTTAGCTCCTACAATGAGCAGTTCTTC. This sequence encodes CASSAGQDSFSSYNEQFF.

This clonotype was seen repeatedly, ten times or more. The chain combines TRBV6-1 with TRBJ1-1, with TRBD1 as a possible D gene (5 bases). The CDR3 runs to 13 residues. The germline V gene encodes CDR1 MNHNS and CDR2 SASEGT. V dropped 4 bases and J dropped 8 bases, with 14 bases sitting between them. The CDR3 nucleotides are TGTGCCAGCAGTGGCGGCAGGGTCGCCGAAGCTTTCTTT. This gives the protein CASSGGRVAEAFF.

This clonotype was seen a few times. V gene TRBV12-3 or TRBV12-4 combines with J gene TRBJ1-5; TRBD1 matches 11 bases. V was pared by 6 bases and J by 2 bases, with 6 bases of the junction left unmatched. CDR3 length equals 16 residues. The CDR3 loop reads CASRGTGGGGNQPQHF. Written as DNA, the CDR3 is TGTGCCAGCAGAGGGACAGGGGGTGGAGGCAATCAGCCCCAGCATTTT.

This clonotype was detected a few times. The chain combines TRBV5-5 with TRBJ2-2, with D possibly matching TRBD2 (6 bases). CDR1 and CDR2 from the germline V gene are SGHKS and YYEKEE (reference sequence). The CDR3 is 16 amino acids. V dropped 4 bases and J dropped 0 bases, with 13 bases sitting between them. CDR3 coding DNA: TGTGCCAGCAGCAAGGGGACTCAATCGAACACCGGGGAGCTGTTTTTT. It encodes CASSKGTQSNTGELFF.

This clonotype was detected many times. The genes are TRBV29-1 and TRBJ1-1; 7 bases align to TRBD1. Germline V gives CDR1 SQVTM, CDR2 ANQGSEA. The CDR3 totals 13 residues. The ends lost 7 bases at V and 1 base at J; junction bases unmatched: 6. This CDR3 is CSAQGVGNTEAFF. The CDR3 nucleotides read TGCAGCGCTCAGGGGGTGGGGAACACTGAAGCTTTCTTT.

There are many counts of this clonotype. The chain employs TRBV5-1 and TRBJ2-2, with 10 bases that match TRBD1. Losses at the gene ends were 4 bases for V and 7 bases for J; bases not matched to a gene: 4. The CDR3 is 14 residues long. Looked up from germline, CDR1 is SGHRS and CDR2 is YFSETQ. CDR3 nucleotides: TGCGCCAGCAGCCCGGGACAGGGGAGCGGGGAGCTGTTTTTT. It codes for CASSPGQGSGELFF.

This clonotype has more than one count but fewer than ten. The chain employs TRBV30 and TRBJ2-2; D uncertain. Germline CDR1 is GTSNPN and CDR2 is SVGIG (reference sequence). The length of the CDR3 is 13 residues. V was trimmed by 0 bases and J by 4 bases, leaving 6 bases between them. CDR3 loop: CAWSVHGTGELFF. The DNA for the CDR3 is TGTGCCTGGAGTGTACACGGCACCGGGGAGCTGTTTTTT.